This TCR beta chain was obtained from a study of neoadjuvant anti-PD-1 for oral cavity cancer (dated by TCRdb to the early 2020s). With respect to the entire study: Before undergoing curative-intent surgical resection, most patients got three to four biweekly nivolumab doses at 3 mg/kg. The parent correlative cohort had about a dozen patients and a response rate of approximately 30%. Patients with complete response, partial response or stable disease by RECIST 1.1 were defined as responders, whereas patients with progression were defined as non-responders. Patients without progression received a fourth nivolumab dose around day 43 and underwent definitive surgical resection on days 50-56.

This specimen's time point label, interpreted: after neoadjuvant nivolumab, at surgical resection. Patients were newly diagnosed with stage II-IVA oral cavity squamous cell carcinoma and had received no prior systemic or radiation treatment. Everyone in the cohort had locally advanced, HPV-negative oral cavity squamous cell carcinoma. The samples were drawn from a longitudinal correlative study tied to a single-arm phase II trial testing neoadjuvant nivolumab in oral cavity squamous cell carcinoma. Subject-matched pre- and post-treatment PBMCs and tumors from three responders and three non-responders underwent genomic DNA-based TCRbeta sequencing. For tumor tissue, genomic DNA extraction relied on the Maxwell RSC DNA from Tissue kit. On this clone itself: It has no known antigen specificity. There are no base qualities to consult, and no much larger clone falls within one base. Other DNA variants within this sample encode the same CDR3.

Broad study findings and their caveats: The TCR analyses had only a few patients in each response group, and the authors called for validation in larger cohorts. Greater tumor shrinkage correlated with larger post-treatment sizes of preexisting intratumoral clones, which suggests that expansion of preexisting clones contributed to response. Higher pretreatment blood TCRbeta clonality and lower post-treatment tumor TCRbeta clonality were correlated with higher pretreatment blood Treg/Th17 ratios.

Tumor libraries used mostly about 4.8 ug of input genomic DNA for survey sequencing, with two replicates per sample. The immunoSEQ hsTCRbeta kit was used to prepare TCRbeta libraries, following the manufacturer's instructions. Sequencing of the completed libraries took place using an Illumina NovaSeq 6000 S4 flow cell after they had been pooled to roughly 2.9 nM. The source study handled its data this way. The immunoSEQ Analyzer handled quality control and preprocessing of the raw data. The analysis was limited to productive rearrangements, and each clonotype was defined by a unique CDR3 amino acid sequence. Using the R package tcR, the researchers computed the Gini-Simpson index as their estimate of repertoire clonality. Student's t test was used to compare Gini indices, while Pearson correlation assessed associations with tumor size change. TCRdb took this table from immuneACCESS and kept in-frame rearrangements with V and J called. Such tables lack part of the clones; where checked against another copy, unresolved V genes explain under half of the gap, and the rest is unexplained. Clonal size and the V and J genes are those of that table, whereas D and trimming came from the DNA. The sample data list around 5,800 clones, and roughly three fifths of these were observed just once. The ten top clones hold around 6.8% of the sample.

Spanning cysteine to phenylalanine, the CDR3 consists of 14 amino acids. Only the CDR3 DNA is retained, 42 bases long and in frame from the first base. The junction shows trimming of 8 bases on V and 0 bases on J, plus 12 bases between the germline ends. Taken from the germline V gene, the CDR1 and CDR2 loops are SGHRS and YFSETQ. This chain is built from TRBV5-1 and TRBJ1-3; a tentative D match to TRBD1 spans 6 bases. The source of this sequence is a person between 40 and 79 years old with oral cavity squamous cell carcinoma. The starting material was tumor tissue, obtained after nivolumab (anti-PD-1) treatment. The CDR3 is CARRQDFSGNTIYF. At the DNA level, the sequence is TGCGCCAGGAGACAGGACTTCTCTGGAAACACCATATATTTT.